A single sample is the source of the 8 T cell receptor beta chains below, sequenced in a study of blood T cell repertoires in COVID-19 (dated by TCRdb to 2018 to 2020). Library prep was done by the immunoSEQ multiplex PCR assay. TCRdb obtained this table from immuneACCESS and retained in-frame rearrangements with V and J assigned. These tables miss some clones; where compared with another copy, unresolved V genes account for less than half of the shortfall, and the remainder is unexplained. In this sample the table shows around 160,000 clones, more than 75% of which occur a single time. The ten most abundant clones make up approximately 2.2% of the sample. Sequencing was performed on peripheral blood. Source of these receptors: a man younger than 35 with acute or convalescent COVID-19.

In nucleotides, the CDR3 is TGCGCCAGCAGCTTGGTCGACAGGGGGCTCGGTAACTATGGCTACACCTTC. This codes for CASSLVDRGLGNYGYTF. J is TRBJ1-2 and V is TRBV5-1; TRBD1 aligns across 10 bases. V was clipped by 0 bases and J by 1 base; unmatched bases: 6. Germline-derived CDR1 and CDR2 are SGHRS and YFSETQ. The CDR3 length is 17 residues.

V is TRBV9 and J is TRBJ2-7, with D maybe TRBD1 (5 bases). The germline V and J ends were trimmed by 4 bases and 7 bases, with 15 bases remaining between them. Germline values: CDR1 SGDLS, CDR2 YYNGEE. This CDR3 is 13 amino acids long. The CDR3 here is CASSPSSGKEQYF. CDR3 sequence (DNA): TGTGCCAGCAGCCCATCGTCAGGGAAAGAGCAGTACTTC.

The chain recombines TRBV27 with TRBJ1-2; perhaps TRBD1 as D (6 bases). V lost 3 bases and J lost 3, with 8 bases in between. The germline V gene encodes CDR1 MNHEY and CDR2 SMNVEV (reference sequence). The CDR3 contains 13 residues. CDR3 residues: CASSFGQYYGYTF. The CDR3 coding sequence is TGTGCCAGCAGTTTTGGACAGTACTATGGCTACACCTTC.

V gene TRBV18 combines with J gene TRBJ1-5, with a tentative D call TRBD1 (5 bases). The CDR3 runs to 15 residues. From germline, CDR1 is KGHSH and CDR2 LQKENI. Trimming removed 6 bases at V and 6 bases at J, with 18 bases between. DNA for the CDR3: TGTGCCAGCTCCCGGGGGAGGGGTGAAAGTCAGCCCCAGCATTTT. It is translated as CASSRGRGESQPQHF.

V is TRBV9 and J is TRBJ1-6; unclear D gene. This CDR3 comprises 12 residues. V dropped 4 bases and J dropped 8 bases, with 7 bases sitting between them. Germline CDR1 and CDR2: SGDLS and YYNGEE. The CDR3 coding sequence is TGTGCCAGCAGCCTACAGTATTCACCCCTCCACTTT. It codes for CASSLQYSPLHF.

In regard to this clone: This specimen includes other DNA sequences encoding the same CDR3. The rearrangement uses TRBV18 and TRBJ1-1; 10 bases agree with TRBD1. CDR1 and CDR2 from the germline V gene are KGHSH and LQKENI. The ends lost 3 bases at V and 2 bases at J; junction bases unmatched: 3. The CDR3 loop spans 15 amino acids. CDR3 protein: CASSPRQGANTEAFF. The CDR3 DNA sequence: TGTGCCAGCTCACCCCGACAGGGGGCTAACACTGAAGCTTTCTTT.

The chain joins TRBV7-6 to TRBJ1-6; D may be TRBD1 (6 bases). Between the trimmed V and J ends, which lost 2 bases and 1 base, there was a span of 12 bases. From germline, CDR1 is SGHVS and CDR2 FNYEAQ. The CDR3 is 17 amino acids. The CDR3 DNA reads TGTGCCAGCAGCTTAAAAGCAGGGGTGTCCTATAATTCACCCCTCCACTTT. The encoded protein is CASSLKAGVSYNSPLHF.

This chain connects TRBV25-1 to TRBJ1-6; D ambiguous. Germline V CDR1 and CDR2: MGHDK, SYGVNS. The CDR3 length is 13 residues. Deletions cut 6 bases from V and 7 bases from J, with 10 bases between. CDR3 DNA: TGTGCCAGCAGACCCCACGAGAATTCACCCCTCCACTTT. This gives the protein CASRPHENSPLHF.